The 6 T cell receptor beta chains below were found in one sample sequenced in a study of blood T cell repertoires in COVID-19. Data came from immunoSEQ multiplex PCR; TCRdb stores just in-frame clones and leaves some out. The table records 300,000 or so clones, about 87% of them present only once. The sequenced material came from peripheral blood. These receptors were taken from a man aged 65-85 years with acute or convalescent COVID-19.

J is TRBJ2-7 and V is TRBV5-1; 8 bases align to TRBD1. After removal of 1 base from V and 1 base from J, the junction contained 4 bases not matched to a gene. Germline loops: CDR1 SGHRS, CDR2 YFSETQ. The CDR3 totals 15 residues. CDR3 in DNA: TGCGCCAGCAGCTTGACAGGGGGTAATTCCTACGAGCAGTACTTC. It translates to CASSLTGGNSYEQYF. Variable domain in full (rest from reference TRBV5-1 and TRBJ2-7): KAGVTQTPRYLIKTRGQQVTLSCSPISGHRSVSWYQQTPGQGLQFLFEYFSETQRNKGNFPGRFSGRQFSNSRSEMNVSTLELGDSALYLCASSLTGGNSYEQYFGPGTRLTVT.

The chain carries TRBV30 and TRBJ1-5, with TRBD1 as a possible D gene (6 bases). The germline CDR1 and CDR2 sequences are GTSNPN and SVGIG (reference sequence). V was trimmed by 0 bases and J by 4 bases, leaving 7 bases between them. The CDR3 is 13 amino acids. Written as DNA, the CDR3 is TGTGCCTGGAGTGTGGGGGCGAATCAGCCCCAGCATTTT. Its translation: CAWSVGANQPQHF.

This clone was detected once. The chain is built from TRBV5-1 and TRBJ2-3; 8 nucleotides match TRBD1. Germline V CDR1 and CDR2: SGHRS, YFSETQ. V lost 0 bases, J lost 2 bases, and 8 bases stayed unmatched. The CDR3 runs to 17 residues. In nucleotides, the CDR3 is TGCGCCAGCAGCTTGGATCCCCAGGGACAGGTCACAGATACGCAGTATTTT. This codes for CASSLDPQGQVTDTQYF.

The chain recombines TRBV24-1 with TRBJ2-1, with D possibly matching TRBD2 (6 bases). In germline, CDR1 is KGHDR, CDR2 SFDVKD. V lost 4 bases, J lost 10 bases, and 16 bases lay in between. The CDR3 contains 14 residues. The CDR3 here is CATSDYRLEGEQFF. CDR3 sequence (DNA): TGTGCCACCAGTGACTACCGACTAGAAGGGGAGCAGTTCTTC.

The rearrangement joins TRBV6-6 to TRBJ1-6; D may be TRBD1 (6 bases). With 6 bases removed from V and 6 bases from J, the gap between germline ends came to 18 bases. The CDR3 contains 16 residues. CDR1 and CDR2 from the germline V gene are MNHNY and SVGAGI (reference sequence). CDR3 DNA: TGTGCCAGCAGCAGAGTCCAGGGCAGGGGTAATTCACCCCTCCACTTT. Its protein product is CASSRVQGRGNSPLHF.

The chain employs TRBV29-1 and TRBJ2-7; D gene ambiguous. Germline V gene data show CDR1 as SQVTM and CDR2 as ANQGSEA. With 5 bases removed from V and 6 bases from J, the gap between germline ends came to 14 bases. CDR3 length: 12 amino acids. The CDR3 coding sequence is TGCAGCGTTTACACCAGCGTCGGCGAGCAGTACTTC. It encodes CSVYTSVGEQYF.